These 25 T cell receptor beta chains were sequenced from one sample in a study of Graves' ophthalmopathy and Graves' hyperthyroidism. Amplifying from RNA transcripts, the study obtained TCR beta CDR3 regions. First-round RT-PCR used HTBI primers; second-round multiplex PCR followed. TCRdb fed the multiplex PCR reads into MiXCR, producing one record per CDR3 protein. The sample contains some 520,000 distinct CDR3 sequences, around 14% of which appear only once. The specimen sequenced was blood. These TCRs come from a woman aged 30 to 39 with Graves' ophthalmopathy.

This clonotype has just a few counts. The rearrangement uses TRBV20-1 and TRBJ2-6; 8 bases fit TRBD2. CDR3 length equals 16 residues. CDR1 and CDR2 from the germline V gene are DFQATT and SNEGSKA (reference sequence). With 0 bases clipped from V and 2 bases from J, the junction kept 3 bases outside the gene matches. For the CDR3, the DNA is TGCAGTGCTAGAGATCGGGGGGGGGCTGGGGCCAACGTCCTGACTTTC. Encoded protein: CSARDRGGAGANVLTF.

The chain employs TRBV28 and TRBJ1-1; 7 bases match TRBD1. After removal of 6 bases from V and 4 bases from J, the junction contained 8 bases not matched to a gene. The CDR3 length is 14 residues. Germline-derived CDR1 and CDR2 are MDHEN and SYDVKM. CDR3 loop: CASSKTGLVTEAFF. The CDR3 DNA follows: TGTGCCAGCAGCAAGACAGGGTTAGTCACTGAAGCTTTCTTT.

In its sample, this clonotype was seen many times. The rearrangement links TRBV28 to TRBJ1-2; 7 bases align to TRBD1. Looked up from germline, CDR1 is MDHEN and CDR2 is SYDVKM. V was pared by 6 bases and J by 7 bases, with 11 bases of the junction left unmatched. The CDR3 length is 14 residues. CDR3 residues: CASSHGQGVRGYTF. The CDR3 DNA sequence: TGTGCCAGCAGCCACGGCCAGGGGGTTCGTGGCTACACCTTC.

This clonotype appeared many times. This rearrangement joins TRBV11-2 to TRBJ2-7; D not resolved. Germline CDR1 is SGHAT and CDR2 is FQNNGV. The CDR3 loop spans 12 amino acids. The V gene lost 1 base and the J gene lost 5 bases, with 6 bases spanning the gap. This CDR3 is CASSLGDNEQYF. DNA for the CDR3: TGTGCCAGCAGCTTAGGAGACAACGAGCAGTACTTC.

This clonotype has at least ten counts. The chain employs TRBV28 and TRBJ2-4; maybe TRBD2 (5 bases). This CDR3 is built from 14 residues. Per germline, CDR1 MDHEN and CDR2 SYDVKM. V was pared by 5 bases and J by 8 bases, with 16 bases between. The CDR3 DNA reads as TGTGCCAGCAGTCCCGATTACGTGGGAGACATTCAGTACTTC. Encoded protein: CASSPDYVGDIQYF.

The chain has TRBV28 and TRBJ2-7; 11 bases are shared with TRBD1. CDR3 length: 20 residues. Germline V CDR1 and CDR2: MDHEN, SYDVKM. J lost 1 base, V lost 3 bases, and 17 bases had no gene match. CDR3 DNA: TGTGCCAGCAGTTTTTCTTGGCGGGGACAGGGGGAACTCTTATCCTACGAGCAGTACTTC. It translates to CASSFSWRGQGELLSYEQYF.

In this sample, this clonotype turned up many times. This chain connects TRBV10-1 to TRBJ2-7; possibly TRBD1 or TRBD2 for D (5 bases each). The CDR3 has 14 amino acids. V gave up 0 bases and J gave up 6 bases, with 12 bases separating them. Germline V lookup: CDR1 WNHNN, CDR2 SYGVQD (reference sequence). The CDR3 sequence is CASSESTLRGEQYF. CDR3 DNA: TGCGCCAGCAGTGAGTCGACTCTGAGGGGCGAGCAGTACTTC.

In this sample, this clonotype turned up many times. V and J are TRBV12-5 and TRBJ1-1; D may be TRBD1 (5 bases). V gave up 0 bases and J gave up 1 base, with 9 bases separating them. This CDR3 spans 15 amino acids. CDR1 is LGHNT and CDR2 is FRNRAP in the germline V gene. The CDR3 coding sequence is TGTGCTAGTGGTTTGGTAGGGGTGAAGAACACTGAAGCTTTCTTT. Its translation: CASGLVGVKNTEAFF.

This clonotype has ten or more counts. The chain is built from TRBV28 and TRBJ2-7, with unresolved D. The CDR3 has 17 amino acids. Germline V gene sequence: CDR1 MDHEN, CDR2 SYDVKM. V was trimmed by 3 bases and J by 3 bases, leaving 21 bases between them. CDR3 protein: CASSFSPETPLNYEQYF. CDR3 DNA sequence: TGTGCCAGCAGTTTTAGCCCTGAGACACCTCTAAACTACGAGCAGTACTTC.

This clonotype has at least ten counts. V is TRBV5-1 and J is TRBJ1-1; tentatively, D is TRBD1 (5 bases). This CDR3 region has 14 residues. With 4 bases removed from V and 7 bases from J, the gap between germline ends came to 17 bases. Per the germline V gene, CDR1 is SGHRS and CDR2 is YFSETQ. CDR3 DNA sequence: TGCGCCAGCAGCCTAACGGGGCCATTGGGTGAAGCTTTCTTT. It is translated as CASSLTGPLGEAFF. Full variable domain (missing parts from reference TRBV5-1 and TRBJ1-1): KAGVTQTPRYLIKTRGQQVTLSCSPISGHRSVSWYQQTPGQGLQFLFEYFSETQRNKGNFPGRFSGRQFSNSRSEMNVSTLELGDSALYLCASSLTGPLGEAFFGQGTRLTVV.

This clonotype was picked up many times. The chain is built from TRBV5-1 and TRBJ2-7; a weak D match, TRBD2 (6 bases). Trimming removed 6 bases from V and 3 bases from J, with 19 bases in between. Germline V CDR1 and CDR2: SGHRS, YFSETQ. This CDR3 is 15 amino acids long. The CDR3 loop is CASNGYGGENYEQYF. The CDR3 DNA reads as TGCGCCAGCAACGGATACGGGGGAGAAAACTACGAGCAGTACTTC.

This clonotype has a count of ten or more. The chain recombines TRBV5-1 with TRBJ1-1, with D tentatively TRBD1 (6 bases). Germline assignment: CDR1 SGHRS and CDR2 YFSETQ. The CDR3 is made up of 13 amino acids. Trimming shortened V by 4 bases and J by 6 bases, and 13 bases separated the two germline ends. The DNA for the CDR3 is TGCGCCAGCAGCCTCTTACGGGGGCCTGAAGCTTTCTTT. Protein product: CASSLLRGPEAFF.

This clonotype was seen many times. The J gene is TRBJ1-2, the V gene TRBV6-1; D ambiguous. V was pared by 7 bases and J by 4 bases, with 16 bases between. The germline CDR1 and CDR2 sequences are MNHNS and SASEGT. The CDR3 sequence is 14 residues long. The chain's CDR3 is CASTHGPTTYGYTF. The CDR3 nucleotides are TGTGCCAGCACTCATGGACCGACGACCTATGGCTACACCTTC.

This clonotype was seen repeatedly, ten times or more. The chain couples TRBV15 to TRBJ1-3, with D possibly TRBD1 on 5 matching bases. Germline V gene lookup returns CDR1 LNHNV and CDR2 YYDKDF (reference sequence). Trimming shortened V by 0 bases and J by 7 bases, and 13 bases separated the two germline ends. The CDR3 runs 15 residues. The CDR3 loop is CATSRDPGGVNTIYF. CDR3 DNA sequence: TGTGCCACCAGCAGAGATCCGGGGGGGGTCAACACCATATATTTT. Full variable domain (missing parts from reference TRBV15 and TRBJ1-3): DAMVIQNPRYQVTQFGKPVTLSCSQTLNHNVMYWYQQKSSQAPKLLFHYYDKDFNNEADTPDNFQSRRPNTSFCFLDIRSPGLGDTAMYLCATSRDPGGVNTIYFGEGSWLTVV.

Ten or more counts support this clonotype. The chain couples TRBV6-5 to TRBJ1-1; TRBD1 aligns across 7 bases. Per germline, CDR1 MNHEY and CDR2 SVGAGI. The CDR3 is 16 amino acids. The trim removed 1 base at V and 0 bases at J, leaving 5 bases unmatched. The CDR3 DNA reads as TGTGCCAGCAGTTACTTGTCGACAGGGATGAACACTGAAGCTTTCTTT. It yields the protein CASSYLSTGMNTEAFF.

The chain recombines TRBV12-3 or TRBV12-4 with TRBJ2-7; D assignment may be TRBD1 or TRBD2 (5 bases each). V gave up 3 bases and J gave up 2 bases, with 8 bases separating them. This CDR3 has 13 amino acids. The CDR3 coding sequence is TGTGCCAGCAGTTTGGGGGTCACCTACGAGCAGTACTTC. It codes for CASSLGVTYEQYF.

This clonotype came up many times. The chain has TRBV12-3 or TRBV12-4 and TRBJ2-7; D gene unclear. Trimming left V 0 bases short and J 4 bases short, with 4 bases between. The CDR3 is 12 residues long. CDR3 protein: CASSLAFYEQYF. In DNA, the CDR3 is TGTGCCAGCAGTTTAGCTTTTTACGAGCAGTACTTC.

This clonotype was counted once. The rearrangement joins TRBV30 to TRBJ1-1; 7 bases map to TRBD1. Germline V CDR1 and CDR2: GTSNPN, SVGIG (reference sequence). The length of the CDR3 is 14 residues. With V trimmed by 0 bases and J by 4 bases, 5 bases remained unmatched. The CDR3 loop is CAWSVQGQGTEAFF. CDR3 DNA: TGTGCCTGGAGTGTACAGGGGCAGGGCACTGAAGCTTTCTTT.

This clonotype was seen many times. The V gene is TRBV20-1, the J gene TRBJ2-2; 14 bases match TRBD2. CDR3 length: 16 amino acids. V dropped 6 bases and J dropped 7; count of bases not matched to a gene: 10. Germline loops: CDR1 DFQATT, CDR2 SNEGSKA (reference sequence). The chain's CDR3 is CSALGLAGAFSGELFF. DNA for the CDR3: TGCAGTGCACTGGGACTAGCGGGAGCATTTAGCGGGGAGCTGTTTTTT.

In its sample, this clonotype was seen many times. V and J are TRBV27 and TRBJ2-7; either TRBD1 or TRBD2 may supply D (7 bases each). Looked up from germline, CDR1 is MNHEY and CDR2 is SMNVEV (reference sequence). V was clipped by 4 bases and J by 4 bases, with 14 bases between them. This CDR3 is built from 14 residues. The CDR3 DNA reads as TGTGCCAGCAGTTCGTCAGGGGGAGGGTACGAGCAGTACTTC. The encoded protein is CASSSSGGGYEQYF.

This clonotype came up many times. The chain carries TRBV11-2 and TRBJ1-1; possible D gene TRBD1, 6 bases. Trimming took off 7 bases at V and 7 bases at J, with 25 bases between the two ends. CDR3 length: 16 residues. The germline V gene encodes CDR1 SGHAT and CDR2 FQNNGV. CDR3 sequence: CASTWVGGNLGGEAFF. The CDR3 DNA follows: TGTGCCAGCACCTGGGTTGGCGGGAACCTAGGGGGTGAAGCTTTCTTT.

This clonotype came up many times. The genes are TRBV2 and TRBJ1-2, with a weak D call TRBD1 (5 bases). Per the germline V gene, CDR1 is SNHLY and CDR2 is FYNNEI. Trimming cost V 7 bases and J 6 bases, with 21 bases left between them. The CDR3 length is 15 residues. DNA for the CDR3: TGTGCCAGCAAAACGGATAGGGCCACAGGTCATGGCTACACCTTC. Amino acid sequence: CASKTDRATGHGYTF.

The gene calls are TRBV6-2 or TRBV6-3 and TRBJ2-2; 10 bases match TRBD2. V was pared by 7 bases and J by 3 bases, with 17 bases of the junction left unmatched. The germline gives CDR1 MNHEY, CDR2 SVGEGT. CDR3 length: 19 amino acids. This CDR3 reads CASTWGLSGGAWDTGELFF. The CDR3 region has the DNA TGTGCCAGCACCTGGGGCTTAAGCGGGGGGGCATGGGACACCGGGGAGCTGTTTTTT.

Turning to this clonotype: A much larger clone is a single base away; this may be a read error. V and J are TRBV7-2 and TRBJ2-6, with D uncertain. V was clipped by 7 bases and J by 3 bases, with 13 bases between them. CDR3 length: 15 amino acids. Germline V lookup: CDR1 SGHTA, CDR2 FQGNSA. The CDR3 DNA is TGTGCCAGCATCCCCTTGGTTGGTGGGGCCAACGTCCTGACTTTC. As protein: CASIPLVGGANVLTF. The whole variable domain, filled in from reference TRBV7-2 and TRBJ2-6, reads GAGVSQSPSNKVTEKGKDVELRCDPISGHTALYWYRQSLGQGLEFLIYFQGNSAPDKSGLPSDRFSAERTGGSVSTLTIQRTQQEDSAVYLCASIPLVGGANVLTFGAGSRLTVL.

There are many counts of this clonotype. The chain employs TRBV27 and TRBJ2-2, with TRBD2 matching over 8 bases. The CDR3 extends over 14 amino acids. Germline V lookup: CDR1 MNHEY, CDR2 SMNVEV (reference sequence). Germline trimming cut 5 bases from V and 6 bases from J; bases unmatched to any gene: 5. In DNA, the CDR3 is TGTGCCAGCAGTCCCGGACTAGCACCCGGGGAGCTGTTTTTT. Residues: CASSPGLAPGELFF.